The next 23 T cell receptor beta chains were all read from a single sample in a study of blood T cells in healthy people across ages. For the second PCR, which ran for about 7 to 11 cycles, a sample-barcoded 5' primer and a J-beta primer mix were used. TCRdb re-called the 5' RACE reads through MiXCR, storing one row per CDR3 protein. The sample lists over 600,000 distinct CDR3 sequences, around 21% occurring once. Sequenced material: blood. The receptors originated from a man in his 70s in good health.

The chain has TRBV10-3 and TRBJ2-1; D is tentatively TRBD1 or TRBD2 (7 bases each). The CDR3 sequence is 15 residues long. Germline V gives CDR1 ENHRY, CDR2 SYGVKD. Trimming took off 5 bases at V and 0 bases at J, with 11 bases between the two ends. The DNA of the CDR3 is TGTGCCATCAGTCCAGGGGGGGGCTCCTACAATGAGCAGTTCTTC. Translated, it gives CAISPGGGSYNEQFF.

The rearrangement uses TRBV20-1 and TRBJ2-5; 12 nucleotides align to TRBD2. This CDR3 region has 14 residues. V lost 6 bases, J lost 5 bases, and 7 bases stayed unmatched. Germline values: CDR1 DFQATT, CDR2 SNEGSKA (reference sequence). For the CDR3, the DNA is TGCAGTGCCAAGACTAGCGGGAGTCAGGAGACCCAGTACTTC. This encodes CSAKTSGSQETQYF.

This clonotype was seen a few times. The chain combines TRBV20-1 with TRBJ2-1; D is unresolved. The CDR3 runs to 13 residues. V was clipped by 1 base and J by 1 base, with 5 bases between them. Germline loops: CDR1 DFQATT, CDR2 SNEGSKA (reference sequence). CDR3 in amino acids: CSARVTSYNEQFF. CDR3 nucleotide sequence: TGCAGTGCTAGAGTGACGTCCTACAATGAGCAGTTCTTC.

The chain combines TRBV6-5 with TRBJ1-1, with D perhaps matching TRBD1 (6 bases). The CDR3 is 14 amino acids. The ends were cut back, 1 base at V and 1 base at J, with 7 bases in the middle. CDR1 is MNHEY, CDR2 SVGAGI, per germline. In DNA form, the CDR3 reads TGTGCCAGCAGTTACTGGGGACAGAACACTGAAGCTTTCTTT. This translates into CASSYWGQNTEAFF.

This clonotype was seen a few times. The gene calls are TRBV9 and TRBJ2-2; possible D gene TRBD1, 6 bases. The CDR3 is made up of 15 amino acids. V dropped 0 bases and J dropped 1 base, with 7 bases sitting between them. Germline values: CDR1 SGDLS, CDR2 YYNGEE. DNA of the CDR3: TGTGCCAGCAGCGTAGAAGGGGGGAACACCGGGGAGCTGTTTTTT. Amino acid sequence: CASSVEGGNTGELFF.

CDR3 loop: CASGQHDLGQETQYF. The CDR3 DNA reads TGTGCCAGCGGACAACACGATTTAGGACAAGAGACCCAGTACTTC. This chain connects TRBV3-1 to TRBJ2-5, with D possibly being TRBD1 (5 bases). CDR1 is LGHDT, CDR2 YNNKEL, per germline (reference sequence). CDR3 length equals 15 residues. Trimming took off 8 bases at V and 2 bases at J, with 18 bases between the two ends.

J is TRBJ1-2 and V is TRBV29-1; no clear D. The V gene lost 2 bases and the J gene lost 8 bases, with 9 bases spanning the gap. This CDR3 has 11 residues. Germline V gives CDR1 SQVTM, CDR2 ANQGSEA. CDR3 in DNA: TGCAGCGTTGAACGTGCTTACGGCTACACCTTC. This encodes CSVERAYGYTF.

The chain recombines TRBV6-1 with TRBJ1-4, with D uncertain. Between the trimmed V and J ends, which lost 6 bases and 0 bases, there was a span of 17 bases. This CDR3 comprises 17 residues. CDR1 and CDR2 from the germline V gene are MNHNS and SASEGT. CDR3 DNA: TGTGCCAGCAGCTCGACCAACAGCCTTGCAACTAATGAAAAACTGTTTTTT. It translates to CASSSTNSLATNEKLFF.

This chain links TRBV29-1 with TRBJ2-1; D unclear. Germline values: CDR1 SQVTM, CDR2 ANQGSEA. The CDR3 has 11 residues. Trimming stripped 6 bases from V and 4 bases from J, with 7 bases between. CDR3 residues: CSVPQYNEQFF. The DNA for the CDR3 is TGCAGCGTCCCCCAGTACAATGAGCAGTTCTTC.

This clonotype turned up a few times. The V call is TRBV9, the J call TRBJ2-1; 7 bases line up with TRBD2. CDR3 length equals 13 residues. Germline V gene sequence: CDR1 SGDLS, CDR2 YYNGEE. Unmatched junction bases numbered 3, after V lost 2 bases and J lost 7 bases. CDR3 sequence: CASSVDSGNEQFF. For the CDR3, the DNA is TGTGCCAGCAGCGTCGATAGCGGGAATGAGCAGTTCTTC.

This clonotype has just a few counts. V and J are TRBV3-1 and TRBJ2-2; 8 positions match TRBD1. With 1 base clipped from V and 7 bases from J, the junction kept 2 bases outside the gene matches. This CDR3 contains 14 residues. Looked up from germline, CDR1 is LGHDT and CDR2 is YNNKEL (reference sequence). CDR3 in DNA: TGTGCCAGCAGCCAAGCAGGGGGCGACGGGGAGCTGTTTTTT. Protein product: CASSQAGGDGELFF.

This clonotype was seen a few times. This rearrangement joins TRBV12-3 or TRBV12-4 to TRBJ1-3, with no clear D. The CDR3 runs 13 residues. V was cut by 11 bases and J by 2 bases, with 13 bases left in between. Here the CDR3 DNA reads TGTGCCGGGAAGAGTTCTGCTGGAAACACCATATATTTT. Translating it yields CAGKSSAGNTIYF.

In this sample, this clonotype turned up a few times. This chain links TRBV7-9 with TRBJ2-5; D may be TRBD1 (6 bases). Between the trimmed V and J ends, which lost 4 bases and 1 base, there was a span of 10 bases. CDR3 length: 14 amino acids. From germline, CDR1 is SEHNR and CDR2 FQNEAQ (reference sequence). Written as DNA, the CDR3 is TGTGCCAGCAGCTCCGACAGGTCCCAAGAGACCCAGTACTTC. This codes for CASSSDRSQETQYF.

This clonotype was counted between two and nine times. The gene calls are TRBV23-1 and TRBJ2-7; TRBD1 aligns across 8 bases. TRBV23-1 is identified as an open reading frame with a role that is uncertain. The CDR3 is made up of 16 amino acids. V was pared by 3 bases and J by 0 bases, with 7 bases of the junction left unmatched. The chain's CDR3 is CASSQEWTGSSYEQYF. The CDR3 DNA reads as TGCGCCAGCAGTCAGGAATGGACAGGGAGCTCCTACGAGCAGTACTTC.

Only a few counts were recorded for this clonotype. The V gene is TRBV9, the J gene TRBJ1-2, with unresolved D. Germline CDR1 reads SGDLS; CDR2 reads YYNGEE. CDR3 length equals 15 residues. V was trimmed by 0 bases and J by 3 bases, leaving 12 bases between them. CDR3 coding DNA: TGTGCCAGCAGCGTAGGAGGAGGAGACTACTATGGCTACACCTTC. The encoded protein is CASSVGGGDYYGYTF.

This clonotype has more than one count but fewer than ten. This chain uses TRBV2 with TRBJ2-1; TRBD2 might be the D (5 bases). V was pared by 6 bases and J by 10 bases, with 13 bases between. The CDR3 totals 12 residues. Germline lookup yields CDR1 SNHLY and CDR2 FYNNEI. The CDR3, as DNA: TGTGCCAGCAGCTTGAGGAGGCGGGAGCAGTTCTTC. It codes for CASSLRRREQFF.

The rearrangement uses TRBV6-1 and TRBJ1-2; D remains unclear. The CDR3 has 15 amino acids. The V end was cut by 4 bases, the J end by 5 bases, with 17 bases between. Germline assignment: CDR1 MNHNS and CDR2 SASEGT. The DNA for the CDR3 is TGTGCCAGCAGTGGGGCAGGAGGGATTGGGTATGGCTACACCTTC. Protein product: CASSGAGGIGYGYTF.

This clonotype occurred a few times. V and J are TRBV7-8 and TRBJ2-3; 9 positions agree with TRBD2. CDR1 and CDR2 from the germline V gene are SGHVS and FQNEAQ. CDR3 length equals 14 residues. J lost 6 bases, V lost 1 base, and 2 bases had no gene match. The DNA for the CDR3 is TGTGCCAGCAGCTTAGGGCGGGAGGGGGATACGCAGTATTTT. Translated: CASSLGREGDTQYF.

This sequence joins TRBV5-1 and TRBJ2-2; no reliable D call. There are 12 residues in the CDR3. Germline CDR1 and CDR2: SGHRS and YFSETQ. The germline V and J ends were trimmed by 5 bases and 1 base, with 3 bases remaining between them. The CDR3 DNA sequence: TGCGCCAGCAGGCTGAACACCGGGGAGCTGTTTTTT. Translating gives CASRLNTGELFF.

This clonotype appeared a few times. The chain joins TRBV6-5 to TRBJ2-5, with D perhaps TRBD2 (6 bases). The last part of the DNA fits TRBJ2-7 better; the J call may be wrong. The CDR3 has 14 residues. Germline CDR1 is MNHEY and CDR2 is SVGAGI. The CDR3 here is CASSYSGGGNEQYF. DNA of the CDR3: TGTGCCAGCAGTTACTCGGGGGGAGGCAACGAGCAGTACTTC.

This chain uses TRBV7-9 with TRBJ2-2; either TRBD1 or TRBD2 may fit D (5 bases each). Germline-derived CDR1 and CDR2 are SEHNR and FQNEAQ (reference sequence). Trimming stripped 1 base from V and 4 bases from J, with 10 bases between. The CDR3 runs to 15 residues. The CDR3 loop is CASSLVQAGTGELFF. The CDR3 nucleotides are TGTGCCAGCAGCTTAGTACAGGCGGGCACCGGGGAGCTGTTTTTT.

This clonotype has just a few counts. The chain has TRBV5-1 and TRBJ2-2, with a possible D match to TRBD2 (5 bases). The CDR3 is 16 amino acids. Germline-derived CDR1 and CDR2 are SGHRS and YFSETQ. Trimming took off 0 bases at V and 0 bases at J, with 9 bases between the two ends. CDR3 sequence: CASSLVVATNTGELFF. The CDR3 DNA reads as TGCGCCAGCAGCTTGGTGGTAGCGACGAACACCGGGGAGCTGTTTTTT.

This clonotype was counted only a few times. The CDR3 sequence: CSAIGWEETQYF. The CDR3, as DNA: TGCAGTGCTATCGGCTGGGAAGAGACCCAGTACTTC. The V call is TRBV20-1, the J call TRBJ2-5; D not resolved. CDR3 length equals 12 residues. V was trimmed by 4 bases and J by 3 bases, leaving 9 bases between them. The germline gives CDR1 DFQATT, CDR2 SNEGSKA (reference sequence).